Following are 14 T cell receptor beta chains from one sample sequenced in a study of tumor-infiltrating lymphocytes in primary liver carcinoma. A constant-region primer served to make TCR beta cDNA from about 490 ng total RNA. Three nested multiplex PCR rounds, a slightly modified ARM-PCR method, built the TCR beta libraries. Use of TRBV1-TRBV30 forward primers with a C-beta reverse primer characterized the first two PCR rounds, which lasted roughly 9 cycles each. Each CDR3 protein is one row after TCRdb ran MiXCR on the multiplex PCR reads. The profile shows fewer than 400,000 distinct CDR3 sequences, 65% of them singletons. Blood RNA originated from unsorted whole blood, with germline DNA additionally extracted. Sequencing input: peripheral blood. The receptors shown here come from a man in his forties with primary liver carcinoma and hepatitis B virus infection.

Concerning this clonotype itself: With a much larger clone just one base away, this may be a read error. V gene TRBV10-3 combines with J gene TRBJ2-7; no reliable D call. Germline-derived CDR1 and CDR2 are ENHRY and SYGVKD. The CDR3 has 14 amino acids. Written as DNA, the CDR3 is TGTGACATCAGTGGTACGGGTAGCTCCTACGAGCAGTACTTC. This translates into CDISGTGSSYEQYF.

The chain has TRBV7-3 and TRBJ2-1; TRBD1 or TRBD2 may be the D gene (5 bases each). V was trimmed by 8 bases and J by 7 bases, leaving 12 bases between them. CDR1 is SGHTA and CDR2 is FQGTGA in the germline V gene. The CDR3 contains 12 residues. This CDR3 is CASGGGQNEQFF. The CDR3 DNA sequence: TGTGCCAGCGGAGGTGGACAAAATGAGCAGTTCTTC.

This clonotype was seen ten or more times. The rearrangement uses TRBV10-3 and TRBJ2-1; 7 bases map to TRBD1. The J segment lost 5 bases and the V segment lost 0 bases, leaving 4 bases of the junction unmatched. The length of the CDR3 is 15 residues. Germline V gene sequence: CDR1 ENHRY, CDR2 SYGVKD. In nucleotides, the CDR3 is TGTGCCATCAGTGAGTCCCGGGACAGACACAATGAGCAGTTCTTC. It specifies CAISESRDRHNEQFF.

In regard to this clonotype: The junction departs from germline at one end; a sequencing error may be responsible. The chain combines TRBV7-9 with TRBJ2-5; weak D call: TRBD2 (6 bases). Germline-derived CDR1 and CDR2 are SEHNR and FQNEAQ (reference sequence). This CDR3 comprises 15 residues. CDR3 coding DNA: TGTGCCAGCAGCTTAATTGGGAGTTCGGGGGAGAGCCAGTACTTC. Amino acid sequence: CASSLIGSSGESQYF.

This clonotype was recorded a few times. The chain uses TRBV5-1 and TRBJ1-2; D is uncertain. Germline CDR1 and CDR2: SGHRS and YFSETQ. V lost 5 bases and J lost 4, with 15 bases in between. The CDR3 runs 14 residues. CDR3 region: CASRGGQSAYGYTF. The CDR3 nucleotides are TGCGCCAGCAGGGGAGGGCAGTCGGCCTATGGCTACACCTTC.

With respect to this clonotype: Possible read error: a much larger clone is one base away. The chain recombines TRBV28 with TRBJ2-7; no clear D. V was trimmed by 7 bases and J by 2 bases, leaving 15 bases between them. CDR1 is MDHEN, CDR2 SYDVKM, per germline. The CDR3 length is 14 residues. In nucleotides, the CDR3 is TGTGCCAGCACCAACGCTCGCAGCCCCTACGAGCAGTACTTC. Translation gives CASTNARSPYEQYF.

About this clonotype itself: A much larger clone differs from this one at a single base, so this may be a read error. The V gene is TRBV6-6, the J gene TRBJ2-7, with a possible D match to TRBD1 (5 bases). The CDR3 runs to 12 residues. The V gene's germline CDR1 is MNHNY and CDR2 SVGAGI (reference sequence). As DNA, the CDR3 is TGTACCAGCAGAGTCAGGGCCTACGAGCAGTACTTC. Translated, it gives CTSRVRAYEQYF.

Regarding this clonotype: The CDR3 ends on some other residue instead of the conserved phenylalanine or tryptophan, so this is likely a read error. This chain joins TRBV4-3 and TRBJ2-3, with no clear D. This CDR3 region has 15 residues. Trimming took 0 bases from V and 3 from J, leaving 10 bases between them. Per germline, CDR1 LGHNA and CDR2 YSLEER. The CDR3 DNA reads TGCGCCAGCAGCCAAGAGGCGTTCGTTACAGATACGCAGTATTCT. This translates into CASSQEAFVTDTQYS.

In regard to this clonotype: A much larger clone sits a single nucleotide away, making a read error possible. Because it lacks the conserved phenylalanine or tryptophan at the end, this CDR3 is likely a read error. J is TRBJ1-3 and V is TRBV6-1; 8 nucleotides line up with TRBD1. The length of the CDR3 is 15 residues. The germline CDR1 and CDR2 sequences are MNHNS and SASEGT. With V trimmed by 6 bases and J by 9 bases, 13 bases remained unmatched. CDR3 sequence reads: CASRPGQGTATTIYL. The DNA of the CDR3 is TGTGCCAGCAGACCCGGACAGGGTACGGCTACCACCATATATCTT.

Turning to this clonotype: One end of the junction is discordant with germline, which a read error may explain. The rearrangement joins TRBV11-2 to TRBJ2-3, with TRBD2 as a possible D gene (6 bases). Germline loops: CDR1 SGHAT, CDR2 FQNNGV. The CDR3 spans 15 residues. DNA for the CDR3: TGTGCCAGCAGCTTAGCAACAACTAGCACAGATACGCGGTGTTTT. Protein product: CASSLATTSTDTRCF.

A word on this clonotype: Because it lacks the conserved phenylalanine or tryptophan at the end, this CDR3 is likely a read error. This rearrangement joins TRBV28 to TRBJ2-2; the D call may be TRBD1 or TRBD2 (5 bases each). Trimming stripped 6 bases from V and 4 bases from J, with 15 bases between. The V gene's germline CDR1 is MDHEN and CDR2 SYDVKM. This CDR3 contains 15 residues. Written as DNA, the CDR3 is TGTGCCAGCAGCTTTCCGATGGGACGCACCGGGGAGCTGTTTCTT. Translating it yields CASSFPMGRTGELFL.

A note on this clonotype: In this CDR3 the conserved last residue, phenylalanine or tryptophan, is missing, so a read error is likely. In DNA, the CDR3 is TGTGCCAGCAACGCCCCCAGGGGGGCAACGAATTCACCCCTCCACATT. Its protein is CASNAPRGATNSPLHI. The chain is built from TRBV11-2 and TRBJ1-6; 7 bases map to TRBD1. The CDR3 is 16 amino acids. Germline loops: CDR1 SGHAT, CDR2 FQNNGV. After removal of 7 bases from V and 7 bases from J, the junction contained 13 bases not matched to a gene.

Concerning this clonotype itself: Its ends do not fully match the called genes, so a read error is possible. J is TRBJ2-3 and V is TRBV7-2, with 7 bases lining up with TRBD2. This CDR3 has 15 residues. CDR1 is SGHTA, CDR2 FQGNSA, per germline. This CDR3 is CASSLGAGWSDTQYF. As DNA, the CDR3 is TGTGCCAGCAGCTTAGGAGCGGGATGGTCTGATACACAGTATTTT.

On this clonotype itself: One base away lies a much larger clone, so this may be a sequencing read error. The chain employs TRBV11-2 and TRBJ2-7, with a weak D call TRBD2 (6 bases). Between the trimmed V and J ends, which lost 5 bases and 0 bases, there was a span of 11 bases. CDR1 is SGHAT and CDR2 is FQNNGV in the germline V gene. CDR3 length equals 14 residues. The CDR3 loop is CASSRWTTSYEQYF. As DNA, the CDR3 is TGTGCCAGCAGCCGATGGACTACCTCCTACGAGCAGTACTTC.